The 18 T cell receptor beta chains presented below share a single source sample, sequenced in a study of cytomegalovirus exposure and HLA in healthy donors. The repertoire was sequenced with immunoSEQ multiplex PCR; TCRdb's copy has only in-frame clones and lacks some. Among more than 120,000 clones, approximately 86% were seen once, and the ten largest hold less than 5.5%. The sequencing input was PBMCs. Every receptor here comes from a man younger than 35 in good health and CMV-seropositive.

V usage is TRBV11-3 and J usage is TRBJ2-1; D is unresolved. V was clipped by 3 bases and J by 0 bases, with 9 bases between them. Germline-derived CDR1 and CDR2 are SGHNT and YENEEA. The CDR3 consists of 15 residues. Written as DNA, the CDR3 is TGTGCCAGCAGCTTGGCGTCTAGCTCCTACAATGAGCAGTTCTTC. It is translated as CASSLASSSYNEQFF.

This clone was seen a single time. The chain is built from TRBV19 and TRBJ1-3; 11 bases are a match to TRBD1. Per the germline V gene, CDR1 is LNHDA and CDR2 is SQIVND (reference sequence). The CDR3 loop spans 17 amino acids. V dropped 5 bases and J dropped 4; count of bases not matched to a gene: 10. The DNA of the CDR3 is TGTGCCAGTAGTTCGATGGACAGGGGGCTGGCAGGAAACACCATATATTTT. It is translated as CASSSMDRGLAGNTIYF.

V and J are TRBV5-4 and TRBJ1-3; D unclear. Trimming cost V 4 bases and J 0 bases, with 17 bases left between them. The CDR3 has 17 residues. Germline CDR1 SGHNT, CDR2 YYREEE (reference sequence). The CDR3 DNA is TGTGCCAGCAGCCCCGGGAGTACCCCTCTCTCTGGAAACACCATATATTTT. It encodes CASSPGSTPLSGNTIYF. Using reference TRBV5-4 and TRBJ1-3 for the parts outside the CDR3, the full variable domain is ETGVTQSPTHLIKTRGQQVTLRCSSQSGHNTVSWYQQALGQGPQFIFQYYREEENGRGNFPPRFSGLQFPNYSSELNVNALELDDSALYLCASSPGSTPLSGNTIYFGEGSWLTVV.

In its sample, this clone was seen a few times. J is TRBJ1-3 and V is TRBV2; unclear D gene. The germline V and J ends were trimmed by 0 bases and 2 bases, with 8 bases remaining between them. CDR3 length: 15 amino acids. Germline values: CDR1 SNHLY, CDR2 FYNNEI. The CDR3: CASSEAILTGNTIYF. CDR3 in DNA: TGTGCCAGCAGTGAAGCGATACTTACTGGAAACACCATATATTTT.

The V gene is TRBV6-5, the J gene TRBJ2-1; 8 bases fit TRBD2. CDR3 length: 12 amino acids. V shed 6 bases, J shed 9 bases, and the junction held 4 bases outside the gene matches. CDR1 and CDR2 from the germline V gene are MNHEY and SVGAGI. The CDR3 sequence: CASRTGGGEQFF. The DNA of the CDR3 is TGTGCCAGCAGAACCGGGGGGGGTGAGCAGTTCTTC.

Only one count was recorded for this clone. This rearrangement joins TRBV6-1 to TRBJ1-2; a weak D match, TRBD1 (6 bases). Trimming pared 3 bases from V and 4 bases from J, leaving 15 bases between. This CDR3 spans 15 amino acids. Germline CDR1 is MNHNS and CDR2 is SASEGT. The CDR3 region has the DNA TGTGCCAGCAGTGATTGGGAACCAGGGGTCTATGGCTACACCTTC. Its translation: CASSDWEPGVYGYTF.

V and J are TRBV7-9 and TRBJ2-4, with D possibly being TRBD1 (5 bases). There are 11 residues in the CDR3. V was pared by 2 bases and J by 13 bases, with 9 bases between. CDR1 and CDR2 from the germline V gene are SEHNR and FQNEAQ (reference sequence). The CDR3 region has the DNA TGTGCCAGCAGCTTAATAGACAGCCAGTACTTC. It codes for CASSLIDSQYF.

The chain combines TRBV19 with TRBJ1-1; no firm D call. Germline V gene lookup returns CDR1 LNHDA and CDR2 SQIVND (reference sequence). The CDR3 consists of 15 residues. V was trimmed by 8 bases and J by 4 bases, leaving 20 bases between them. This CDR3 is CASAPSGPSGTEAFF. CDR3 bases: TGTGCCAGTGCTCCCAGCGGGCCCTCGGGCACTGAAGCTTTCTTT. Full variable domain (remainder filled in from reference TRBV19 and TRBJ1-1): DGGITQSPKYLFRKEGQNVTLSCEQNLNHDAMYWYRQDPGQGLRLIYYSQIVNDFQKGDIAEGYSVSREKKESFPLTVTSAQKNPTAFYLCASAPSGPSGTEAFFGQGTRLTVV.

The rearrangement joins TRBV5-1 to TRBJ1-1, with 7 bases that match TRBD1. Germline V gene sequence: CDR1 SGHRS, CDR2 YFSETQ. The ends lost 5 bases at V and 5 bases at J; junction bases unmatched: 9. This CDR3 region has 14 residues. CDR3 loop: CASSYQGESTEAFF. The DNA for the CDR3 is TGCGCCAGCAGTTATCAGGGGGAGAGTACTGAAGCTTTCTTT.

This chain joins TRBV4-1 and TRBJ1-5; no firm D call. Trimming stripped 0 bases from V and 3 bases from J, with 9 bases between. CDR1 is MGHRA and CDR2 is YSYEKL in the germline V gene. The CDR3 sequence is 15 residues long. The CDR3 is CASSQETNYNQPQHF. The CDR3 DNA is TGCGCCAGCAGCCAAGAAACGAACTACAATCAGCCCCAGCATTTT.

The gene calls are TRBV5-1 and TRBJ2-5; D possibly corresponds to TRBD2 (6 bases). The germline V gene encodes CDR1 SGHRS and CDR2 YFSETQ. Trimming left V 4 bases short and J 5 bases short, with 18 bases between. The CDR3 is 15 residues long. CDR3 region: CASSPGASGGETQYF. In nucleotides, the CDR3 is TGCGCCAGCAGCCCGGGAGCGTCGGGTGGGGAGACCCAGTACTTC.

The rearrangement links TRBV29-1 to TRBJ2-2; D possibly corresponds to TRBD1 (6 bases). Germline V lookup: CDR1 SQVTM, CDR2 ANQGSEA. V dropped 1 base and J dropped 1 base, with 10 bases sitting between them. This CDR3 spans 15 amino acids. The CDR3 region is CSVEVWTENTGELFF. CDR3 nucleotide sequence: TGCAGCGTTGAAGTTTGGACAGAGAACACCGGGGAGCTGTTTTTT.

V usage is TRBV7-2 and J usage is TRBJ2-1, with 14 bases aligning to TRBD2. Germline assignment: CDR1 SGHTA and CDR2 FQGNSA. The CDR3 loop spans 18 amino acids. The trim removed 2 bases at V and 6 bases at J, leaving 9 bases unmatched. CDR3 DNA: TGTGCCAGCAGCTTAAGACTAGCGGGGGGGACCAAAATCAATGAGCAGTTCTTC. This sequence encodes CASSLRLAGGTKINEQFF.

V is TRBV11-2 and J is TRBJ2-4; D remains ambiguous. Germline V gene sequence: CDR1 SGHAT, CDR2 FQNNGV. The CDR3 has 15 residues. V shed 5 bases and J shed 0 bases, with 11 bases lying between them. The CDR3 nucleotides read TGTGCCAGCAGCCCGCCCGGGTTAGCCAAAAACATTCAGTACTTC. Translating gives CASSPPGLAKNIQYF.

The chain's CDR3 is CASSLGGTNEKLFF. In DNA form, the CDR3 reads TGTGCCAGCAGCTTGGGCGGGACTAATGAAAAACTGTTTTTT. The J gene is TRBJ1-4, the V gene TRBV5-6; no reliable D call. The CDR3 has 14 residues. Germline V gene data show CDR1 as SGHDT and CDR2 as YYEEEE. Deletions cut 0 bases from V and 2 bases from J, with 5 bases between.

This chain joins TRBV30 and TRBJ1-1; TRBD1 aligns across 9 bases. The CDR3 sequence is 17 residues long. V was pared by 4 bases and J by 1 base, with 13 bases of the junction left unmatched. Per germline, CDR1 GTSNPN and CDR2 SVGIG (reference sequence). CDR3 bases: TGTGCCTGGATTACCGGGACAGGGATTTGGGAGAACACTGAAGCTTTCTTT. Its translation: CAWITGTGIWENTEAFF.

The CDR3, as DNA: TGCGCCAGCAGTGAAGGGGCAGCCAAGACTTCTGAAGCTTTCTTT. Translated: CASSEGAAKTSEAFF. The chain carries TRBV10-2 and TRBJ1-1, with TRBD1 as a possible D gene (5 bases). There are 15 residues in the CDR3. Germline CDR1 reads WSHSY; CDR2 reads SAAADI. Trimming cost V 3 bases and J 6 bases, with 17 bases left between them.

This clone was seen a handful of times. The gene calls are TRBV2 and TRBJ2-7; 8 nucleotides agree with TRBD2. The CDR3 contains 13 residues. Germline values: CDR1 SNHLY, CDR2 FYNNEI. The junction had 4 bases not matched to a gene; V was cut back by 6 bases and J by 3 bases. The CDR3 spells CASSVAGGYEQYF. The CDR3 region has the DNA TGTGCCAGCAGCGTGGCGGGAGGCTACGAGCAGTACTTC.